The source of this TCR beta chain is a study of response to subunit inactivated influenza vaccine. Study findings and constraints: There was a suggestion from the authors that each seasonal influenza vaccination recruits few new T cells.

The V gene's germline CDR1 is ENHRY and CDR2 SYGVKD. The CDR3 is 16 residues long. The V end was cut by 11 bases, the J end by 10 bases, with 27 bases between. One entry per CDR3 protein results from TCRdb running MiXCR on the RT-PCR reads. The repertoire includes fewer than 600,000 distinct CDR3 sequences, approximately 7.8% of them detected once, and about an eighth sits in the top ten. This clonotype was detected only a few times. The antigen is unknown. This clonotype was sampled from a man aged 50 to 75 who received an inactivated influenza vaccine. V usage is TRBV10-3 and J usage is TRBJ1-6, with TRBD1 as a possible D gene (5 bases). Specimen: PBMCs from blood, collected roughly 24 months after vaccination. The CDR3 DNA follows: TGTGCCTCAAGGCCTGACACGGGGCGGAGTGGATCACCCCTCCACTTT. Translation: CASRPDTGRSGSPLHF.